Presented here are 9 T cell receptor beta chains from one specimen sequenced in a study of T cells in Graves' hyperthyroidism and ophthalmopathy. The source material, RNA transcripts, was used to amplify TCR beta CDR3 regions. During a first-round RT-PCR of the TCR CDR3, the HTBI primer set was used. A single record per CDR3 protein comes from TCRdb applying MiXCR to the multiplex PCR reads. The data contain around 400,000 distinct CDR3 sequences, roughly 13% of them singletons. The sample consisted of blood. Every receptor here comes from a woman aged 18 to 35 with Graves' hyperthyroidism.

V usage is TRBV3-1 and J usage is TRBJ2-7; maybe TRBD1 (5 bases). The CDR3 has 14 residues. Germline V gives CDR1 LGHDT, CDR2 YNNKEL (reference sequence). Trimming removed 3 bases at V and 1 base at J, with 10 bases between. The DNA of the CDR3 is TGTGCCAGCAGCCAGGGGCAAATTTCCTACGAGCAGTACTTC. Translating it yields CASSQGQISYEQYF.

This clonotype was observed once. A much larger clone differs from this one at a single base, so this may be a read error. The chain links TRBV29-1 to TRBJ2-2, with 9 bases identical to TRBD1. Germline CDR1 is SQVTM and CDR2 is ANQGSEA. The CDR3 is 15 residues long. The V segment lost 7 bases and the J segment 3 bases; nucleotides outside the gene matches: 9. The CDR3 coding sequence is TGCAGCGCTTTACTACAGGGGGCGCACACCGGGGAGCTGTTTTTT. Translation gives CSALLQGAHTGELFF.

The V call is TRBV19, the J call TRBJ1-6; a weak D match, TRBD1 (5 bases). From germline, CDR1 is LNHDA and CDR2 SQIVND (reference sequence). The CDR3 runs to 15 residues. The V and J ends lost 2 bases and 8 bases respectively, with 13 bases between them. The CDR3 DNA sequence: TGTGCCAGTAGTATACAGGATCCCAGGGATTCACCCCTCCACTTT. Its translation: CASSIQDPRDSPLHF.

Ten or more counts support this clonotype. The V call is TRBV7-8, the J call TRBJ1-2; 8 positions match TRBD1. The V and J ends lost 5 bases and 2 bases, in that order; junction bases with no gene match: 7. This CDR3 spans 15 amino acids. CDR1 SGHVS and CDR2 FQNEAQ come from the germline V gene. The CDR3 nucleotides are TGTGCCAGCAGCCCTCGGACAGGGTTAAACTATGGCTACACCTTC. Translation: CASSPRTGLNYGYTF.

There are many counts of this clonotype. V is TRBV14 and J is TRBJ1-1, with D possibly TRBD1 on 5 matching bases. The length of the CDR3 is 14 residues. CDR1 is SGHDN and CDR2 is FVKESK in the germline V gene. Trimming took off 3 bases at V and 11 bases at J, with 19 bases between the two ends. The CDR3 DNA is TGTGCCAGCAGCCATCAGGAGGGGCTCAGAACGGCTTTCTTT. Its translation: CASSHQEGLRTAFF.

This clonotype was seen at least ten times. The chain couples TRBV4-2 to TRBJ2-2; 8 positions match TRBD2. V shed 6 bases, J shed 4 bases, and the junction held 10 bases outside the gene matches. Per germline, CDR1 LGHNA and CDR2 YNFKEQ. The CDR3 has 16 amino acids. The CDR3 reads CASSPALGRGTGELFF. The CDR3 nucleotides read TGTGCCAGCAGTCCTGCCCTCGGGAGGGGCACCGGGGAGCTGTTTTTT.

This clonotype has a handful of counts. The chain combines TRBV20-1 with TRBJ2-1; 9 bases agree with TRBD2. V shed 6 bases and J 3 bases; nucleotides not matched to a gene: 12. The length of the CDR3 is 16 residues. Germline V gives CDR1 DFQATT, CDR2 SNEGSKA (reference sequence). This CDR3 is CSAPNPVSGGYNEQFF. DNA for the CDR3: TGCAGTGCACCGAACCCCGTTAGCGGGGGCTACAATGAGCAGTTCTTC.

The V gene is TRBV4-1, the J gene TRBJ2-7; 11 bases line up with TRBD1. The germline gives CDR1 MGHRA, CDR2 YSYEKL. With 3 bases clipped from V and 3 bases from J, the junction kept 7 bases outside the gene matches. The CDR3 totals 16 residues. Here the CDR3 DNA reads TGCGCCAGCAGCCACACTTCGGACAGGGGGCACTACGAGCAGTACTTC. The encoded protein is CASSHTSDRGHYEQYF.

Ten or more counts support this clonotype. CDR3 amino acids: CSARDRLAGVETQYF. CDR3 in DNA: TGCAGTGCTAGAGATCGGCTAGCGGGGGTGGAGACCCAGTACTTC. The chain uses TRBV20-1 and TRBJ2-5, with 10 positions matching TRBD2. This CDR3 comprises 15 residues. From germline, CDR1 is DFQATT and CDR2 SNEGSKA (reference sequence). The J segment lost 5 bases and the V segment lost 0 bases, leaving 6 bases of the junction unmatched.